This TCR beta chain came from a study of cytomegalovirus exposure and HLA in healthy donors. Overall study context: An analysis done earlier identified around 100 million unique TCR beta sequences from around 180 million T cells.

Amplification used 60 Vbeta primers and 13 Jbeta primers. Original analysis: In a later analysis, the count reached some 75 million unique TCR beta chains, with about 10 million shared. Sequencing used immunoSEQ multiplex PCR; TCRdb keeps in-frame clones, though not all of them. The D gene and trimming were derived from the DNA, and the V and J assignments and clone size from that table. The sample holds approximately 300,000 clones, 80% to 90% seen once. The CDR3 runs 15 residues. Trimming stripped 7 bases from V and 6 bases from J, with 20 bases between. CDR1 SGHTA and CDR2 FQGNSA come from the germline V gene.

The J gene is TRBJ2-3, the V gene TRBV7-2; D might be TRBD2 (6 bases). Sequencing input: PBMCs. This sequence originates from a middle-aged woman in good health and CMV-seropositive. The CDR3 DNA reads as TGTGCCAGCACCCGCGGGACGGCTTCATTGGATACGCAGTATTTT. Its translation is CASTRGTASLDTQYF.